A single sample gave rise to the 3 T cell receptor beta chains below, sequenced in a study of beta chain features in type 1 diabetes. Every bit of the isolated RNA underwent reverse transcription, so sequencing read expressed TCRB transcripts. Profiling relied on immunoSEQ multiplex PCR, and the TCRdb table lists in-frame clones only, not all of them. The sample holds under 500,000 clones, over 25% seen once. Input material: naive CD4+ T cells from blood. The receptors here all came from a man between 18 and 29 years old in good health.

This clone was picked up a small number of times. The chain has TRBV9 and TRBJ2-5; no firm D call. The germline CDR1 and CDR2 sequences are SGDLS and YYNGEE. Trimming removed 4 bases at V and 2 bases at J, with 9 bases between. This CDR3 is built from 13 residues. CDR3 in amino acids: CASSPRMQETQYF. The CDR3 DNA reads as TGTGCCAGCAGCCCCCGAATGCAAGAGACCCAGTACTTC. Using reference TRBV9 and TRBJ2-5 for the parts outside the CDR3, the full variable domain is DSGVTQTPKHLITATGQRVTLRCSPRSGDLSVYWYQQSLDQGLQFLIQYYNGEERAKGNILERFSAQQFPDLHSELNLSSLELGDSALYFCASSPRMQETQYFGPGTRLLVL.

This clone has just a few counts. The CDR3 protein is CSVGPRGGAYEQYF. DNA of the CDR3: TGCAGCGTTGGACCCAGGGGAGGCGCCTACGAGCAGTACTTC. The chain has TRBV29-1 and TRBJ2-7; D assignment may be TRBD1 or TRBD2 (6 bases each). Trimming shortened V by 4 bases and J by 2 bases, and 15 bases separated the two germline ends. Germline values: CDR1 SQVTM, CDR2 ANQGSEA. The CDR3 runs to 14 residues.

In its sample, this clone was seen a few times. The chain links TRBV7-2 to TRBJ2-3, with TRBD2 matching over 11 bases. This CDR3 has 15 residues. The germline V gene has CDR1 SGHTA and CDR2 FQGNSA. V gave up 3 bases and J gave up 4 bases; unmatched junction bases: 3. The CDR3, as DNA: TGTGCCAGCAGCTTTAGACTAGCGGGATCAGATACGCAGTATTTT. Its protein is CASSFRLAGSDTQYF.